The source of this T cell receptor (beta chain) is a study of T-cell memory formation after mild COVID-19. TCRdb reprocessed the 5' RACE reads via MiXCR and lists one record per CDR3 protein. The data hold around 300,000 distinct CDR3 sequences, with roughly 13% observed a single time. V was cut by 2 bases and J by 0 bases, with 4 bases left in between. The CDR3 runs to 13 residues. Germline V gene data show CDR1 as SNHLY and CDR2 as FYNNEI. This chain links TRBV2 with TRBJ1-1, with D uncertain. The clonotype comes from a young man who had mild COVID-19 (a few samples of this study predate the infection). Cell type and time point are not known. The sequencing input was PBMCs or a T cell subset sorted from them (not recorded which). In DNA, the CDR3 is TGTGCCAGCAGTGAACGCATGAACACTGAAGCTTTCTTT. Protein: CASSERMNTEAFF. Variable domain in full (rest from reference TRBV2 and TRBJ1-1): EPEVTQTPSHQVTQMGQEVILRCVPISNHLYFYWYRQILGQKVEFLVSFYNNEISEKSEIFDDQFSVERPDGSNFTLKIRSTKLEDSAMYFCASSERMNTEAFFGQGTRLTVV.